Following are 32 T cell receptor beta chains from one sample sequenced in a study of T-cell memory formation after mild COVID-19. TCRdb called the 5' RACE reads again in MiXCR, with one record for every CDR3 protein. The repertoire holds approximately 560,000 distinct CDR3 sequences, with 15% to 20% as singletons. Material: PBMCs or a T cell subset sorted from them (not recorded which). These TCRs come from an adult woman who had mild COVID-19 (a few samples of this study predate the infection). Cell type and time point are not known.

This clonotype turned up a few times. The chain has TRBV12-3 or TRBV12-4 and TRBJ2-5; 10 bases line up with TRBD2. Germline trimming cut 6 bases from V and 5 bases from J; bases unmatched to any gene: 3. This CDR3 is 13 amino acids long. CDR3 coding DNA: TGTGCCAGCAGACGGACTAGCGGCGAGACCCAGTACTTC. This translates into CASRRTSGETQYF.

The V call is TRBV5-4, the J call TRBJ2-5, with unresolved D. Germline V gene sequence: CDR1 SGHNT, CDR2 YYREEE (reference sequence). V was pared by 6 bases and J by 5 bases, with 17 bases between. CDR3 size: 14 residues. The CDR3 sequence: CASTQTIGEETQYF. In DNA form, the CDR3 reads TGTGCCAGCACCCAGACAATCGGAGAGGAGACCCAGTACTTC. Using reference TRBV5-4 and TRBJ2-5 for the parts outside the CDR3, the full variable domain is ETGVTQSPTHLIKTRGQQVTLRCSSQSGHNTVSWYQQALGQGPQFIFQYYREEENGRGNFPPRFSGLQFPNYSSELNVNALELDDSALYLCASTQTIGEETQYFGPGTRLLVL.

The chain links TRBV19 to TRBJ2-4; 8 bases match TRBD1. Germline lookup yields CDR1 LNHDA and CDR2 SQIVND (reference sequence). The V gene end was trimmed by 5 bases and the J gene end by 4 bases; junction bases not matched to a gene: 7. This CDR3 has 15 residues. CDR3 sequence: CASSRQGARKNIQYF. In DNA, the CDR3 is TGTGCCAGTAGTCGCCAGGGGGCGAGGAAAAACATTCAGTACTTC. Combining the CDR3 with reference TRBV19 and TRBJ2-4 gives the whole variable domain DGGITQSPKYLFRKEGQNVTLSCEQNLNHDAMYWYRQDPGQGLRLIYYSQIVNDFQKGDIAEGYSVSREKKESFPLTVTSAQKNPTAFYLCASSRQGARKNIQYFGAGTRLSVL.

The sample holds many counts of this clonotype. This sequence joins TRBV5-1 and TRBJ2-3, with D tentatively TRBD2 (5 bases). CDR1 is SGHRS and CDR2 is YFSETQ in the germline V gene. This CDR3 comprises 16 residues. V was clipped by 3 bases and J by 0 bases, with 14 bases between them. CDR3 bases: TGCGCCAGCAGCTCCAGCCTACCGGGAAGCACAGATACGCAGTATTTT. Its protein product is CASSSSLPGSTDTQYF.

This chain uses TRBV7-9 with TRBJ2-1, with 9 bases that match TRBD1. This CDR3 spans 17 amino acids. V lost 5 bases and J lost 6; bases outside the gene matches: 14. Germline CDR1 reads SEHNR; CDR2 reads FQNEAQ (reference sequence). CDR3 protein: CASSKAFYGTGINEQFF. The CDR3 bases are TGTGCCAGCAGCAAAGCCTTTTACGGGACAGGGATCAATGAGCAGTTCTTC. Variable domain in full (rest from reference TRBV7-9 and TRBJ2-1): DTGVSQNPRHKITKRGQNVTFRCDPISEHNRLYWYRQTLGQGPEFLTYFQNEAQLEKSRLLSDRFSAERPKGSFSTLEIQRTEQGDSAMYLCASSKAFYGTGINEQFFGPGTRLTVL.

The chain couples TRBV6-2 or TRBV6-3 to TRBJ2-5; D tentatively reads TRBD1 or TRBD2 (5 bases each). The germline V gene has CDR1 MNHEY and CDR2 SVGEGT. The V gene lost 6 bases and the J gene lost 2 bases, with 13 bases spanning the gap. The CDR3 runs to 14 residues. CDR3 DNA sequence: TGTGCCAGCAGGGTCGGGGCAGCTCAAGAGACCCAGTACTTC. This translates into CASRVGAAQETQYF.

The CDR3 loop reads CASSQEYGGAGTDTQYF. The CDR3 DNA reads as TGTGCCAGCAGCCAAGAGTACGGGGGGGCGGGAACAGATACGCAGTATTTT. The J gene is TRBJ2-3, the V gene TRBV4-2; 8 nucleotides match TRBD2. The CDR3 runs to 17 residues. Germline loops: CDR1 LGHNA, CDR2 YNFKEQ. V lost 0 bases and J lost 3; bases outside the gene matches: 8.

This clonotype has more than one count but fewer than ten. The rearrangement uses TRBV24-1 and TRBJ2-3; D is unclear. The CDR3 spans 13 residues. V dropped 6 bases and J dropped 2 bases, with 8 bases sitting between them. Looked up from germline, CDR1 is KGHDR and CDR2 is SFDVKD. This chain's CDR3 is CATSPWYTDTQYF. CDR3 DNA sequence: TGTGCCACCAGTCCCTGGTACACAGATACGCAGTATTTT.

V is TRBV12-5 and J is TRBJ2-1; 9 nucleotides agree with TRBD2. CDR3 size: 18 residues. The germline CDR1 and CDR2 sequences are LGHNT and FRNRAP. The V gene end was trimmed by 0 bases and the J gene end by 4 bases; junction bases not matched to a gene: 10. This chain's CDR3 is CASGLVKKASGDYNEQFF. In DNA form, the CDR3 reads TGTGCTAGTGGTTTGGTAAAAAAAGCTAGCGGGGATTACAATGAGCAGTTCTTC.

The sample holds a few counts of this clonotype. The chain links TRBV4-1 to TRBJ2-5; TRBD2 aligns across 9 bases. Germline V CDR1 and CDR2: MGHRA, YSYEKL. V lost 4 bases to trimming and J lost 2 bases; unmatched junction nucleotides: 11. The CDR3 length is 17 residues. CDR3 region: CASSPNSGLANQETQYF. The CDR3 coding sequence is TGCGCCAGCAGCCCCAATTCGGGACTAGCAAATCAAGAGACCCAGTACTTC.

In its sample, this clonotype was seen a few times. The rearrangement uses TRBV5-6 and TRBJ1-2, with TRBD1 identical over 9 bases. The CDR3 has 15 amino acids. J was trimmed by 2 bases and V by 5 bases; bases with no gene match: 7. Germline V gene sequence: CDR1 SGHDT, CDR2 YYEEEE. CDR3 bases: TGTGCCAGCAGAGGACAGGGGAATGGGAACTATGGCTACACCTTC. Amino acid sequence: CASRGQGNGNYGYTF. The full variable domain, rest sourced from reference TRBV5-6 and TRBJ1-2, is DAGVTQSPTHLIKTRGQQVTLRCSPKSGHDTVSWYQQALGQGPQFIFQYYEEEERQRGNFPDRFSGHQFPNYSSELNVNALLLGDSALYLCASRGQGNGNYGYTFGSGTRLTVV.

This clonotype was counted once. The V and J genes are TRBV9 and TRBJ1-6; D call uncertain. V was clipped by 3 bases and J by 5 bases, with 9 bases between them. Germline assignment: CDR1 SGDLS and CDR2 YYNGEE. CDR3 length: 14 residues. CDR3 sequence (DNA): TGTGCCAGCAGCGCCGGGAGTAATAATTCACCCCTCCACTTT. This gives the protein CASSAGSNNSPLHF.

In this sample, this clonotype turned up a few times. The genes are TRBV4-1 and TRBJ2-1; 8 positions match TRBD2. J gave up 12 bases and V 1 base, and 8 bases lay outside the gene matches. The CDR3 loop spans 14 amino acids. The germline CDR1 and CDR2 sequences are MGHRA and YSYEKL. CDR3 residues: CASSQAGGHIPQFF. CDR3 coding DNA: TGCGCCAGCAGCCAAGCGGGAGGGCACATTCCGCAGTTCTTC.

This clonotype was seen a few times. In DNA, the CDR3 is TGTGCCAGCGGGGGACTAGCGCGATACAATGAGCAGTTCTTC. This sequence encodes CASGGLARYNEQFF. V and J are TRBV7-9 and TRBJ2-1; 10 bases map to TRBD2. CDR1 is SEHNR and CDR2 is FQNEAQ in the germline V gene (reference sequence). The CDR3 extends over 14 amino acids. The V segment lost 8 bases and the J segment 4 bases; nucleotides outside the gene matches: 5.

This clonotype has more than one count but fewer than ten. The CDR3 bases are TGTGCCAGCAGTTACCCGTACGGGGAGCTGTTTTTT. Its translation is CASSYPYGELFF. The chain carries TRBV6-2 or TRBV6-3 and TRBJ2-2, with D unclear. V lost 2 bases and J 7 bases, leaving 5 bases between the germline ends. Germline CDR1 is MNHEY and CDR2 is SVGEGT. This CDR3 is built from 12 residues.

This clonotype was counted between two and nine times. The chain uses TRBV5-1 and TRBJ1-1; the D gene is possibly TRBD1 (6 bases). The germline V gene encodes CDR1 SGHRS and CDR2 YFSETQ. CDR3 length: 15 amino acids. The V gene lost 6 bases and the J gene lost 4 bases, with 19 bases spanning the gap. DNA for the CDR3: TGCGCCAGCACGGCGGTTGGGAAAGGGGGCACTGAAGCTTTCTTT. Protein sequence: CASTAVGKGGTEAFF.

The chain employs TRBV5-1 and TRBJ2-2; maybe TRBD1 (6 bases). Deletions cut 2 bases from V and 3 bases from J, with 17 bases between. This CDR3 is built from 17 residues. From germline, CDR1 is SGHRS and CDR2 YFSETQ. CDR3 nucleotide sequence: TGCGCCAGCAGCTTTCTGACCCCGGGACAATACACCGGGGAGCTGTTTTTT. It codes for CASSFLTPGQYTGELFF. Complete variable domain (other parts from reference TRBV5-1 and TRBJ2-2): KAGVTQTPRYLIKTRGQQVTLSCSPISGHRSVSWYQQTPGQGLQFLFEYFSETQRNKGNFPGRFSGRQFSNSRSEMNVSTLELGDSALYLCASSFLTPGQYTGELFFGEGSRLTVL.

Many counts were recorded for this clonotype. The chain is built from TRBV5-1 and TRBJ2-1; D is unclear. The CDR3 contains 14 residues. Looked up from germline, CDR1 is SGHRS and CDR2 is YFSETQ. Deletions cut 2 bases from V and 1 base from J, with 7 bases between. The CDR3 reads CASSLSNSYNEQFF. The CDR3 coding sequence is TGCGCCAGCAGCTTAAGCAATTCCTACAATGAGCAGTTCTTC.

V and J are TRBV18 and TRBJ1-5; the match to TRBD1 covers 8 bases. The V segment lost 5 bases and the J segment 0 bases; nucleotides outside the gene matches: 6. Germline-derived CDR1 and CDR2 are KGHSH and LQKENI. There are 16 residues in the CDR3. DNA of the CDR3: TGTGCCAGCTCAGGAGGACAGGGCAATAGCAATCAGCCCCAGCATTTT. This sequence encodes CASSGGQGNSNQPQHF. Supplemented by reference TRBV18 and TRBJ1-5, the full variable domain reads NAGVMQNPRHLVRRRGQEARLRCSPMKGHSHVYWYRQLPEEGLKFMVYLQKENIIDESGMPKERFSAEFPKEGPSILRIQQVVRGDSAAYFCASSGGQGNSNQPQHFGDGTRLSIL.

This sequence joins TRBV9 and TRBJ2-3; 10 nucleotides match TRBD2. Germline CDR1 and CDR2: SGDLS and YYNGEE. The CDR3 spans 15 residues. With 5 bases clipped from V and 0 bases from J, the junction kept 3 bases outside the gene matches. The CDR3 region is CASSLAGESTDTQYF. The CDR3 region has the DNA TGTGCCAGCAGTCTAGCGGGAGAAAGCACAGATACGCAGTATTTT.

This clonotype was found a few times. The J gene is TRBJ2-5, the V gene TRBV5-1, with TRBD2 matching over 9 bases. The germline V gene encodes CDR1 SGHRS and CDR2 YFSETQ. This CDR3 contains 15 residues. V gave up 0 bases and J gave up 6 bases; unmatched junction bases: 6. The CDR3 is CASSLAGGRAKTQYF. CDR3 DNA sequence: TGCGCCAGCAGCTTGGCTGGCGGGAGGGCCAAGACCCAGTACTTC.

The chain joins TRBV4-3 to TRBJ2-1, with TRBD2 identical over 9 bases. The CDR3 sequence is 16 residues long. V lost 0 bases, J lost 5 bases, and 5 bases stayed unmatched. Germline V gene lookup returns CDR1 LGHNA and CDR2 YSLEER. The CDR3 loop reads CASSQEIAGADNEQFF. In DNA form, the CDR3 reads TGCGCCAGCAGCCAAGAAATAGCGGGAGCAGACAATGAGCAGTTCTTC.

This clonotype was picked up a small number of times. DNA for the CDR3: TGTGCCAGCAGTTTAAATCTCTATGGCTACACCTTC. This encodes CASSLNLYGYTF. The chain combines TRBV12-3 or TRBV12-4 with TRBJ1-2; D remains ambiguous. The V gene lost 2 bases and the J gene lost 4 bases, with 5 bases spanning the gap. This CDR3 spans 12 amino acids.

The V gene is TRBV5-5, the J gene TRBJ2-1; 8 nucleotides line up with TRBD2. Trimming removed 0 bases from V and 0 bases from J; junction bases left unmatched: 8. CDR3 size: 18 residues. The germline V gene encodes CDR1 SGHKS and CDR2 YYEKEE (reference sequence). The CDR3 coding sequence is TGTGCCAGCAGCTTGGGACCCTCCAGCGGGGGCTCCTACAATGAGCAGTTCTTC. It codes for CASSLGPSSGGSYNEQFF.

This clonotype showed up many times. The V and J genes are TRBV7-3 and TRBJ1-1; possibly TRBD1 for D (5 bases). The CDR3 sequence is 12 residues long. The ends were cut back, 4 bases at V and 8 bases at J, with 11 bases in the middle. CDR1 SGHTA and CDR2 FQGTGA come from the germline V gene. CDR3 DNA: TGTGCCAGCAGCTCAAGGGACGGAGAAGCTTTCTTT. Its translation: CASSSRDGEAFF.

V gene TRBV20-1 combines with J gene TRBJ2-7, with 9 nucleotides matching TRBD2. The CDR3 has 15 amino acids. V lost 6 bases and J lost 4; bases outside the gene matches: 13. Germline V lookup: CDR1 DFQATT, CDR2 SNEGSKA (reference sequence). The CDR3 DNA is TGCAGTGCCCCTGGGGCTAGCGGGAACAAATACGAGCAGTACTTC. Protein: CSAPGASGNKYEQYF.

The chain is built from TRBV12-5 and TRBJ1-1; possible D gene TRBD1, 5 bases. CDR1 and CDR2 from the germline V gene are LGHNT and FRNRAP. V was pared by 4 bases and J by 4 bases, with 13 bases between. This CDR3 has 14 amino acids. The CDR3 loop is CASGWRDGGTEAFF. The CDR3 coding sequence is TGTGCTAGTGGTTGGAGAGACGGGGGCACTGAAGCTTTCTTT.

The chain carries TRBV29-1 and TRBJ1-2; D gene uncertain. V was shortened by 3 bases and J by 3 bases, with 8 bases between the two germline ends. CDR3 length: 12 residues. Germline values: CDR1 SQVTM, CDR2 ANQGSEA. This CDR3 is CSVESLDYGYTF. The CDR3 coding sequence is TGCAGCGTTGAGAGTCTGGACTATGGCTACACCTTC.

This clonotype was seen repeatedly, ten times or more. J is TRBJ2-2 and V is TRBV20-1; 9 bases are shared with TRBD1. Germline V gene lookup returns CDR1 DFQATT and CDR2 SNEGSKA (reference sequence). The CDR3 is made up of 17 amino acids. The junction had 9 bases not matched to a gene; V was cut back by 1 base and J by 3 bases. Here the CDR3 reads CSARANRGRRDTGELFF. The CDR3 DNA is TGCAGTGCTAGAGCGAACAGGGGGCGGAGGGACACCGGGGAGCTGTTTTTT.

The V and J genes are TRBV6-5 and TRBJ1-5; D call uncertain. V was clipped by 0 bases and J by 7 bases, with 10 bases between them. Germline assignment: CDR1 MNHEY and CDR2 SVGAGI. The CDR3 is 14 amino acids. The CDR3 coding sequence is TGTGCCAGCAGTTACTCGGCCGGGAACCAGCCCCAGCATTTT. This codes for CASSYSAGNQPQHF.

This clonotype appeared a few times. The chain combines TRBV7-9 with TRBJ2-7; no clear D gene. Trimming removed 6 bases at V and 0 bases at J, with 9 bases between. Germline CDR1 SEHNR, CDR2 FQNEAQ (reference sequence). The CDR3 has 13 residues. The CDR3 DNA is TGTGCCAGCAGTCGCAAGAGCTCCTACGAGCAGTACTTC. This sequence encodes CASSRKSSYEQYF.

This clonotype was seen a handful of times. The V call is TRBV7-2, the J call TRBJ2-1; TRBD1 or TRBD2 may be the D gene (5 bases each). Per germline, CDR1 SGHTA and CDR2 FQGNSA. The V and J ends lost 4 bases and 9 bases respectively, with 19 bases between them. The CDR3 is 15 residues long. CDR3 residues: CASSSATVLGVEQFF. The CDR3 bases are TGTGCCAGCAGCTCCGCGACCGTACTGGGGGTTGAGCAGTTCTTC.